This note documents a single TCR beta chain sequence. The antigen remains unidentified. The record originates from a study of T cell responses to AZD1222 COVID-19 vaccine. Sequenced by immunoSEQ multiplex PCR; TCRdb stores in-frame clones only, minus some. Of about 120,000 clones in the sample, under 95% were seen once. Broader study findings: Nearly half of spike-specific TCRs reportedly target variant regions that are unmutated in the B.1.351 and B.1.1.7 variants. Two AZD1222 doses significantly raised spike-specific TCR breadth and depth over controls.

The CDR3 covers 16 residues. V lost 4 bases, J lost 6 bases, and 11 bases stayed unmatched. In germline, CDR1 is SGDLS, CDR2 YYNGEE. The J gene is TRBJ2-3, the V gene TRBV9, with 10 bases that match TRBD2. This receptor was identified in an adult who received the AZD1222 COVID-19 vaccine. The specimen was peripheral blood, collected 28 days after the second AZD1222 dose. The CDR3 protein is CASSSPGTSVLDTQYF. For the CDR3, the DNA is TGTGCCAGCAGCTCCCCCGGGACTAGCGTTTTGGATACGCAGTATTTT.